This T cell receptor beta chain was retrieved from a study of blood T cell repertoires in COVID-19. Study in general: Spain, Italy and the United States supplied samples that represented acute and convalescent COVID-19.

This clone has a single count. Recruitment covered roughly 24 US areas and drew participants whose ages spanned roughly 18 to 90 years. Cohorts were determined from participant-reported clinical history. Recovered status in Cohort 3 required two negative PCRs, clearance, or symptom resolution. This CDR3 region has 14 residues. CDR1 SGDLS and CDR2 YYNGEE come from the germline V gene. V lost 3 bases to trimming and J lost 3 bases; unmatched junction nucleotides: 4. Some clones are missing from TCRdb's copy, which holds only in-frame ones; the method was immunoSEQ multiplex PCR. Of about 250,000 clones listed, roughly 88% were seen once; the top ten hold 3.5% to 5.5%.

This sequence joins TRBV9 and TRBJ1-1, with 8 bases lining up with TRBD1. Sequencing input: PBMCs or T cells enriched from blood (not recorded which). The TCR comes from a woman aged 25 to 45 who had recovered from COVID-19. The CDR3 here is CASSGQGPYTEAFF. In DNA form, the CDR3 reads TGTGCCAGCAGCGGACAGGGGCCCTACACTGAAGCTTTCTTT.